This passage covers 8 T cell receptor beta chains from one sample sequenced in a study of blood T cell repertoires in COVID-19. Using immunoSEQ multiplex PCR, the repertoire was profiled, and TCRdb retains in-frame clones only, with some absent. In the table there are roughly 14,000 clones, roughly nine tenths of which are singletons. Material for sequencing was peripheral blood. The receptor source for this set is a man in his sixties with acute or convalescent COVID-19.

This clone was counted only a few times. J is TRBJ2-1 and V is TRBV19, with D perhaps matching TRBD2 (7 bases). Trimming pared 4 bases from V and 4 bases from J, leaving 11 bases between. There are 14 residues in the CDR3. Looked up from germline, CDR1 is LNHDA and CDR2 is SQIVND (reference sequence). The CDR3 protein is CASSKRGGYNEQFF. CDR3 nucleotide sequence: TGTGCCAGTAGTAAGAGGGGGGGTTACAATGAGCAGTTCTTC.

The CDR3 spells CATSPTGDYGYTF. The CDR3 DNA follows: TGTGCCACCAGCCCGACAGGGGACTATGGCTACACCTTC. J is TRBJ1-2 and V is TRBV24-1; 8 bases are a match to TRBD1. Per the germline V gene, CDR1 is KGHDR and CDR2 is SFDVKD. The V gene end was trimmed by 7 bases and the J gene end by 3 bases; junction bases not matched to a gene: 3. The length of the CDR3 is 13 residues.

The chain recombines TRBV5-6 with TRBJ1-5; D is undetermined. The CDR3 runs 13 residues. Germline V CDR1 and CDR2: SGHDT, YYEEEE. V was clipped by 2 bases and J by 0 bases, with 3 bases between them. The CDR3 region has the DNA TGTGCCAGCAGCTTCCATAGCAATCAGCCCCAGCATTTT. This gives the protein CASSFHSNQPQHF.

The CDR3 sequence is CASSPAPGATEAFF. CDR3 in DNA: TGTGCCAGCAGTCCCGCCCCAGGGGCCACTGAAGCTTTCTTT. The V call is TRBV27, the J call TRBJ1-1, with a weak D call TRBD1 (6 bases). Deletions cut 5 bases from V and 4 bases from J, with 14 bases between. The CDR3 runs 14 residues. Germline CDR1 MNHEY, CDR2 SMNVEV (reference sequence).

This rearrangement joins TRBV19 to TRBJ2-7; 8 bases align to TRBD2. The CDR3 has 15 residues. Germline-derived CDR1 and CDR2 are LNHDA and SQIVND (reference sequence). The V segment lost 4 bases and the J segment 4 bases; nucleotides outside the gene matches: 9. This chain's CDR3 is CASSTGSGGGYEQYF. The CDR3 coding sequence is TGTGCCAGTAGTACGGGAAGCGGGGGCGGATACGAGCAGTACTTC.

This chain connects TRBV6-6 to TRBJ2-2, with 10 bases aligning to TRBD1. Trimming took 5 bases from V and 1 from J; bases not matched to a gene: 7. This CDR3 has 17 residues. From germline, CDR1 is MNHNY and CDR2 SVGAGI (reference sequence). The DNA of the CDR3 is TGTGCCAGCAGTCGTACCGGGACAGGGGTGAACACCGGGGAGCTGTTTTTT. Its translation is CASSRTGTGVNTGELFF.

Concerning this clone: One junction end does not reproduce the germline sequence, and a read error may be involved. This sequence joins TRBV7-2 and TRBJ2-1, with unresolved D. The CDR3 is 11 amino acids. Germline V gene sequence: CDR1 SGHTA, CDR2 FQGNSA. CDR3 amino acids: CASSSFNEQFF. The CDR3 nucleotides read TGTGCCAGCAGCTCCTTCAATGAGCAGTTCTTC.

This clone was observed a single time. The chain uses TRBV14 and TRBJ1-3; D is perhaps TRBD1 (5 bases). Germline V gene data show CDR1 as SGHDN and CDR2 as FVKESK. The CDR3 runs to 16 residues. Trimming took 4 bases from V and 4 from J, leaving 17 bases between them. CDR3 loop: CASSLIAGTEGNTIYF. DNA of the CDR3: TGTGCCAGCAGCCTTATCGCCGGGACTGAAGGAAACACCATATATTTT.